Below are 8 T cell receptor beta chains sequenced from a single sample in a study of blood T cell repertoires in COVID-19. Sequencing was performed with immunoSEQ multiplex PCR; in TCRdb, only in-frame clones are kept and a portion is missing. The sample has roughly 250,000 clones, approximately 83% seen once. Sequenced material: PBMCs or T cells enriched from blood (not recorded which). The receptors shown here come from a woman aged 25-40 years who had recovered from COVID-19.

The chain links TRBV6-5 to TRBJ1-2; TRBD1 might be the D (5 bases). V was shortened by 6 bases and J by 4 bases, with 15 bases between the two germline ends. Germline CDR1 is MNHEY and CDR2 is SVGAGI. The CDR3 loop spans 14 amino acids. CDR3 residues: CASSPGLLIYGYTF. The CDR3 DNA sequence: TGTGCCAGCAGCCCGGGACTGTTGATCTATGGCTACACCTTC.

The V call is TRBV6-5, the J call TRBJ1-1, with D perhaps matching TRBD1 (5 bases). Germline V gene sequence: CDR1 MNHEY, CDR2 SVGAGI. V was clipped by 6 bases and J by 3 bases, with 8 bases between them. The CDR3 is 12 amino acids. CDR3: CASRGEDTEAFF. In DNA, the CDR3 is TGTGCCAGCAGGGGGGAGGACACTGAAGCTTTCTTT.

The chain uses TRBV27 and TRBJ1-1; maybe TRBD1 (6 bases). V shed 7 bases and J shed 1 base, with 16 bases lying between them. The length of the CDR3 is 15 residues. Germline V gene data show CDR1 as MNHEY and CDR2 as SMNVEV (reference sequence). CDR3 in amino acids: CASKSEDRSNTEAFF. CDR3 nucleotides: TGTGCCAGCAAATCGGAAGACAGGTCGAACACTGAAGCTTTCTTT.

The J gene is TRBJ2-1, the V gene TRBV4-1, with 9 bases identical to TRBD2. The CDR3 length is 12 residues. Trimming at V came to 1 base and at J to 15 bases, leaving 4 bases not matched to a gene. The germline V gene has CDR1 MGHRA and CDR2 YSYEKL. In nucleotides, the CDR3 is TGCGCCAGCAGCCAAGGCGGACTAGCGTGGTTCTTC. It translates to CASSQGGLAWFF.

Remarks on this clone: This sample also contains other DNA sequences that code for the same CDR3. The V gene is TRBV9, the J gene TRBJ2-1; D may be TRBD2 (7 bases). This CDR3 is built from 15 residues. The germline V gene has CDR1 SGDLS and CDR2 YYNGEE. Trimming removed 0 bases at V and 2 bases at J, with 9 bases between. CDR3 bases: TGTGCCAGCAGCGTAGGAGGGGGGGCCTACAATGAGCAGTTCTTC. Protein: CASSVGGGAYNEQFF.

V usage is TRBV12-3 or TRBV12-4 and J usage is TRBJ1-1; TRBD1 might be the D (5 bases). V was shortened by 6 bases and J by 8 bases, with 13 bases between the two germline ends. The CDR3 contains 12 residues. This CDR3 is CASSPGKGEAFF. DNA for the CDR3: TGTGCCAGCAGCCCAGGGAAAGGCGAAGCTTTCTTT.

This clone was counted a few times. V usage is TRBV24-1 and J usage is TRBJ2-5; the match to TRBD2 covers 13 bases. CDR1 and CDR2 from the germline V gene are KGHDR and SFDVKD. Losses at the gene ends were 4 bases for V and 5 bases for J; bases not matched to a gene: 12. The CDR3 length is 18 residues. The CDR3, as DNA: TGTGCCACCAGTGACCCCTCCTGGACTAGCGGGAGCGGGGAGACCCAGTACTTC. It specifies CATSDPSWTSGSGETQYF.

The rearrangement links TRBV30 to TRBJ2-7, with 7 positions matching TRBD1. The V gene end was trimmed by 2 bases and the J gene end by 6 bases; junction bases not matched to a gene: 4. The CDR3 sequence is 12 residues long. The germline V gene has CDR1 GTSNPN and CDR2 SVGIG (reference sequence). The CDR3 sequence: CAWSLTGPEQYF. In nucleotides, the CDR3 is TGTGCCTGGAGTTTGACAGGGCCCGAGCAGTACTTC.